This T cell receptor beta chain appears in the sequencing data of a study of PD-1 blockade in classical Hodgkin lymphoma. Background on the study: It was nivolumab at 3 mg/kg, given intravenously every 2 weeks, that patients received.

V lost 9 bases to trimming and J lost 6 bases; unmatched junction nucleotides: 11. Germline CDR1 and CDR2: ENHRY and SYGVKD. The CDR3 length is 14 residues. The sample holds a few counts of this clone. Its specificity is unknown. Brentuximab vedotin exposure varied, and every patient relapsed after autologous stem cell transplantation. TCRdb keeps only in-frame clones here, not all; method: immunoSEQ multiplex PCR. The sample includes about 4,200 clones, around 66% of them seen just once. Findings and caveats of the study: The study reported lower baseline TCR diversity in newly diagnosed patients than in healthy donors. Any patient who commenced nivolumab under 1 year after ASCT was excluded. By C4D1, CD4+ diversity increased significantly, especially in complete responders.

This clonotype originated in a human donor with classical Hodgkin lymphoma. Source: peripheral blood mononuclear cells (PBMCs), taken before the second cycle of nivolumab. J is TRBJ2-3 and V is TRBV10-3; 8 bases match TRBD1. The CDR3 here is CAIKKQGDRDTQYF. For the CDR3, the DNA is TGTGCCATAAAGAAACAGGGGGACCGGGATACGCAGTATTTT.